This T cell receptor (beta chain) was recovered during a study of blood T cell repertoires in COVID-19. Assay: immunoSEQ multiplex PCR; the TCRdb copy retains only in-frame clones and omits some. The sample includes more than 250,000 clones, 87% of them seen just once. Trimming at V came to 4 bases and at J to 2 bases, leaving 6 bases not matched to a gene. Looked up from germline, CDR1 is MDHEN and CDR2 is SYDVKM. The CDR3 totals 15 residues. The J gene is TRBJ1-1, the V gene TRBV28, with 8 bases fitting TRBD1. What was sequenced was peripheral blood. This receptor was taken from a man aged 45 to 65 with active or convalescent COVID-19. The CDR3, as DNA: TGTGCCAGCAGTTCCGGGGGACAGGTAAACACTGAAGCTTTCTTT. Amino acids: CASSSGGQVNTEAFF.